Listed here is a single TCR beta chain. This clonotype has more than one count but fewer than ten. This receptor's antigen is unknown. There are no base qualities to consult, and no much larger clone falls within one base. The CDR3 measures 14 amino acids from cysteine to phenylalanine. Here the CDR3 DNA is all that survives: 42 bases in frame from base 1. The junction shows trimming of 0 bases on V and 3 bases on J, and the gene matches do not reach 5 bases of it. Reading the germline V gene (reference sequence) gives CDR1 GTSNPN and CDR2 SVGIG. This entry is derived from a study of T cells after yellow fever vaccination (dated by TCRdb to between 2018 and 2021). In the study overall: The SMART-Seq v4 Ultra Low Input RNA kit was used to prepare libraries from fractions with low cell numbers. Two healthy male donors, one aged 18 to 30 and one aged 30 to 39 years, were included in the cohort. Blood was collected at multiple timepoints before and after primary and secondary immunization, and bulk PBMC replicates and cell subsets were isolated. To follow T-cell clones before and after both primary and booster YFV17D yellow fever vaccination, bulk TCR alpha and beta repertoires underwent longitudinal sequencing.

Interpreted using the paper, the treatment or condition label stands for: live attenuated yellow fever vaccine strain. At every blood-draw timepoint, two biological replicates of bulk PBMCs were collected. PBMCs were isolated from peripheral blood using a standard Ficoll-Paque protocol. TriZol was used to extract RNA from bulk PBMCs, CD4 and CD8 fractions, and dextramer-positive and dextramer-negative fractions. Study-level results and caveats: A small fraction of clonotypes showed up in both the CD4 and CD8 compartments, probably as a result of convergent recombination. Most clones expanded after primary vaccination were re-detected after the booster (96% of CD4 and around nine tenths of CD8), suggesting broad memory maintenance. Because abundant contaminating clonotypes from the bulk population could be contained in FACS-sorted repertoires, computational filtering was required. Because the study included only two donors, the extent to which the findings can be generalized is limited. Compared with the primary T-cell response, the secondary T-cell response was faster but weaker, reaching its peak on day 5 rather than on day 15.

TCR cDNA was made using 5'RACE template switching, a step that added a universal primer site and unique molecular identifiers. cDNA synthesis was primed from both the TCR alpha and TCR beta constant segments. Two PCR steps were used to amplify libraries, with sample barcodes and sequencing adapters being added in the second step. Sequencing of libraries was done on Illumina HiSeq 2500 (2x100 bp) or NovaSeq (2x150 bp). The study's own analysis went as follows. Demultiplexing of reads and collapsing into UMI consensus sequences were performed with MIGEC, and V(D)J alignment was carried out with MiXCR. Using edgeR on replicate PBMC samples, clonotypes were called vaccine-responding if FDR was below 0.01 and the log2 fold change was above 5 up to day 15. Each bulk clonotype was labeled CD4 or CD8 based on which sequenced repertoire, CD4 or CD8, contained the clonotype at higher abundance. TCRdb passed the public sequencing reads through fastp at Q25 and MiXCR, retaining productive beta sequences. Each CDR3 protein appears once, grouped with its most common genes and DNA. The V and J calls shown here were made by TCRdb, not taken from the authors' results. A total of 510,000 or so distinct CDR3 sequences appear in this sample, approximately 21% of them only once. The ten top clones hold around 15% of the sample.

This clonotype was sampled from a man under 40 who received the YFV17D yellow fever vaccine. Recombination linked TRBV30 to TRBJ2-7, with 7 bases aligning to TRBD2. This specimen was PBMCs, taken 15 days after the yellow fever booster vaccination. The sequence in DNA is TGTGCCTGGAGTGTAGGCGGGAGTAACTACGAGCAGTACTTC. This encodes CAWSVGGSNYEQYF.